This T cell receptor beta chain was captured by sequencing in a study of cytomegalovirus exposure and HLA in healthy donors. Overall study findings and caveats: Cytomegalovirus association was assigned to some 160 TCR beta chains.

The PCR contained 60 Vbeta and 13 Jbeta primers. The protocol was immunoSEQ multiplex PCR, while the TCRdb copy is restricted to in-frame clones and leaves out a portion. The sample shows some 110,000 clones, roughly 85% of them seen only once. With regard to this clone: What it binds is not known.

Germline-derived CDR1 and CDR2 are LNHDA and SQIVND (reference sequence). CDR3 length: 14 amino acids. Deletions cut 3 bases from V and 6 bases from J, with 14 bases between. This clonotype was obtained from a man in his thirties or forties in good health and CMV-seropositive. The chain recombines TRBV19 with TRBJ1-1, with no clear D. Sequencing was done on a sample of PBMCs. The CDR3 here is CASSILDTVSEAFF. The CDR3 DNA is TGTGCCAGTAGTATTTTAGACACCGTTTCTGAAGCTTTCTTT.